The 32 T cell receptor beta chains in this list originate from one sample, sequenced in a study of shared clonotypes between healthy human individuals. Repertoires were generated with immunoSEQ multiplex PCR, while TCRdb's copy carries only in-frame clones and drops some. The sample includes 2 million to 2.5 million clones, approximately 95% seen only once; the top ten take around 0.13%. Sample: naive CD4+ T cells sorted from blood. The subset was: CD45RA+ positively selected. These receptors were collected from a man aged 18 to 35 in good health.

About this clone: The same CDR3 can be traced to other DNA sequences in this sample. This chain joins TRBV9 and TRBJ2-3; 9 bases line up with TRBD2. With 0 bases clipped from V and 2 bases from J, the junction kept 4 bases outside the gene matches. CDR3 length equals 16 residues. Germline loops: CDR1 SGDLS, CDR2 YYNGEE. The chain's CDR3 is CASSVGLAGNTDTQYF. The CDR3, as DNA: TGTGCCAGCAGCGTAGGCCTAGCGGGAAACACAGATACGCAGTATTTT.

The chain couples TRBV15 to TRBJ1-1, with 9 bases identical to TRBD1. Germline lookup yields CDR1 LNHNV and CDR2 YYDKDF (reference sequence). The CDR3 contains 17 residues. The J segment lost 5 bases and the V segment lost 0 bases, leaving 10 bases of the junction unmatched. CDR3 bases: TGTGCCACCAGCAGAGAGGACAAACAGGGGGCGCAAACTGAAGCTTTCTTT. It yields the protein CATSREDKQGAQTEAFF.

This rearrangement joins TRBV18 to TRBJ1-1; D is unresolved. Trimming stripped 0 bases from V and 7 bases from J, with 9 bases between. The CDR3 extends over 13 amino acids. Germline-derived CDR1 and CDR2 are KGHSH and LQKENI. The CDR3 loop is CASSPPLSLEAFF. The CDR3 nucleotides are TGTGCCAGCTCACCACCTTTGTCCCTTGAAGCTTTCTTT. The variable domain in full, with the rest retrieved from reference TRBV18 and TRBJ1-1, is NAGVMQNPRHLVRRRGQEARLRCSPMKGHSHVYWYRQLPEEGLKFMVYLQKENIIDESGMPKERFSAEFPKEGPSILRIQQVVRGDSAAYFCASSPPLSLEAFFGQGTRLTVV.

The genes are TRBV5-4 and TRBJ2-1, with 7 bases fitting TRBD1. Germline CDR1 reads SGHNT; CDR2 reads YYREEE (reference sequence). Unmatched junction bases numbered 8, after V lost 4 bases and J lost 4 bases. The CDR3 totals 15 residues. The CDR3 DNA reads TGTGCCAGCAGCCTCGGGACAGAGAAATACAATGAGCAGTTCTTC. It translates to CASSLGTEKYNEQFF.

The V gene is TRBV5-4, the J gene TRBJ2-5, with 8 bases matching TRBD1. CDR1 SGHNT and CDR2 YYREEE come from the germline V gene (reference sequence). CDR3 length: 15 amino acids. V shed 4 bases and J 6 bases; nucleotides not matched to a gene: 11. The CDR3 loop is CASSLRTGWEQTQYF. CDR3 coding DNA: TGTGCCAGCAGCCTTCGGACAGGGTGGGAGCAGACCCAGTACTTC.

The V gene is TRBV5-1, the J gene TRBJ2-5; possible D gene TRBD2, 5 bases. This CDR3 has 13 amino acids. The germline CDR1 and CDR2 sequences are SGHRS and YFSETQ. Trimming stripped 8 bases from V and 1 base from J, with 12 bases between. The CDR3 protein is CASGAGIQETQYF. The CDR3 nucleotides read TGCGCCAGTGGCGCCGGGATCCAAGAGACCCAGTACTTC.

As concerns this clone: Distinct nucleotide sequences in the sample also encode this CDR3. The rearrangement links TRBV6-1 to TRBJ2-3; no reliable D call. Looked up from germline, CDR1 is MNHNS and CDR2 is SASEGT. This CDR3 spans 11 amino acids. V was trimmed by 6 bases and J by 3 bases, leaving 4 bases between them. CDR3 DNA: TGTGCCAGCAGGAGTACAGATACGCAGTATTTT. It encodes CASRSTDTQYF.

The chain recombines TRBV7-2 with TRBJ1-2; a possible D gene is TRBD1 (5 bases). The CDR3 contains 13 residues. Trimming took off 0 bases at V and 9 bases at J, with 11 bases between the two ends. Germline loops: CDR1 SGHTA, CDR2 FQGNSA. As DNA, the CDR3 is TGTGCCAGCAGCTTAGCGCCCTGGGGGAGCTACACCTTC. Residues: CASSLAPWGSYTF.

The rearrangement links TRBV9 to TRBJ2-5; no clear D gene. Germline-derived CDR1 and CDR2 are SGDLS and YYNGEE. CDR3 size: 13 residues. The ends were cut back, 4 bases at V and 1 base at J, with 8 bases in the middle. The CDR3 DNA follows: TGTGCCAGCAGCTCTGGGATCCAAGAGACCCAGTACTTC. This gives the protein CASSSGIQETQYF.

This rearrangement joins TRBV4-1 to TRBJ2-7, with TRBD1 as a possible D gene (5 bases). This CDR3 has 15 amino acids. Germline V gene lookup returns CDR1 MGHRA and CDR2 YSYEKL. V was cut by 0 bases and J by 6 bases, with 15 bases left in between. The CDR3 loop reads CASSQDETAYSEQYF. CDR3 coding DNA: TGCGCCAGCAGCCAAGATGAGACAGCTTACAGCGAGCAGTACTTC.

A note on this clone: Within the sample, other DNA sequences also encode this same CDR3. The chain combines TRBV28 with TRBJ1-2; weak D call: TRBD1 (5 bases). V was clipped by 6 bases and J by 2 bases, with 10 bases between them. Germline CDR1 is MDHEN and CDR2 is SYDVKM. The CDR3 length is 13 residues. The CDR3 nucleotides read TGTGCCAGCAGCCCCCAGGGAAACTATGGCTACACCTTC. As protein: CASSPQGNYGYTF.

This clone was picked up one time. The chain is built from TRBV4-1 and TRBJ1-1; TRBD1 aligns across 8 bases. V lost 0 bases and J lost 1; bases outside the gene matches: 4. The CDR3 sequence is 16 residues long. In germline, CDR1 is MGHRA, CDR2 YSYEKL. In DNA form, the CDR3 reads TGCGCCAGCAGCCAAGAGGGAGGACAGGGGAACACTGAAGCTTTCTTT. This translates into CASSQEGGQGNTEAFF.

This clone was counted once. This chain connects TRBV18 to TRBJ1-1; the D is unclear. Trimming removed 5 bases from V and 0 bases from J, with 10 bases in between. The germline gives CDR1 KGHSH, CDR2 LQKENI. The CDR3 length is 14 residues. CDR3 sequence (DNA): TGTGCCAGCTCAGCGGGAGGGCTGAACACTGAAGCTTTCTTT. It translates to CASSAGGLNTEAFF.

Of note for this clone: The same CDR3 also results from other DNA sequences found in this sample. This sequence joins TRBV6-5 and TRBJ2-3; D remains unclear. There are 12 residues in the CDR3. Trimming left V 2 bases short and J 4 bases short, with 4 bases between. The V gene's germline CDR1 is MNHEY and CDR2 SVGAGI. The CDR3 DNA is TGTGCCAGCAGTTACCTGCCAGATACGCAGTATTTT. Its translation: CASSYLPDTQYF.

This clone has just one count. The chain is built from TRBV27 and TRBJ2-7; D is tentatively TRBD1 or TRBD2 (7 bases each). CDR1 is MNHEY and CDR2 is SMNVEV in the germline V gene (reference sequence). The CDR3 length is 14 residues. V lost 8 bases and J lost 0, with 14 bases in between. The CDR3 reads CASSQGGRSYEQYF. The CDR3 nucleotides are TGTGCCAGCTCCCAGGGGGGGCGCTCCTACGAGCAGTACTTC.

The CDR3 sequence is CASSPGMADYYEQYF. The CDR3 bases are TGTGCCAGCTCACCAGGAATGGCAGATTACTACGAGCAGTACTTC. V gene TRBV18 combines with J gene TRBJ2-7; no clear D gene. This CDR3 comprises 15 residues. Trimming stripped 2 bases from V and 3 bases from J, with 14 bases between. Per germline, CDR1 KGHSH and CDR2 LQKENI.

The CDR3 loop is CASSLGQGRADTQYF. The DNA of the CDR3 is TGTGCCAGCAGCTTGGGACAGGGTCGGGCAGATACGCAGTATTTT. The chain combines TRBV7-2 with TRBJ2-3; 9 positions match TRBD1. V lost 3 bases to trimming and J lost 4 bases; unmatched junction nucleotides: 5. CDR3 length: 15 residues. Per the germline V gene, CDR1 is SGHTA and CDR2 is FQGNSA.

The chain carries TRBV7-9 and TRBJ1-1, with D possibly being TRBD1 (6 bases). This CDR3 is built from 14 residues. Germline values: CDR1 SEHNR, CDR2 FQNEAQ (reference sequence). Trimming removed 3 bases at V and 5 bases at J, with 13 bases between. The CDR3 here is CASSFSGRGTEAFF. CDR3 DNA sequence: TGTGCCAGCAGCTTCTCAGGGAGGGGGACTGAAGCTTTCTTT.

V and J are TRBV2 and TRBJ2-6; D is perhaps TRBD1 (5 bases). V was pared by 2 bases and J by 2 bases, with 10 bases between. The CDR3 has 16 residues. Germline-derived CDR1 and CDR2 are SNHLY and FYNNEI. The CDR3 nucleotides are TGTGCCAGCAGTGAAAGGGTAGGGGCTGGGGCCAACGTCCTGACTTTC. This encodes CASSERVGAGANVLTF.

About this clone: This CDR3 is also generated by other DNA sequences in the sample. This chain uses TRBV6-1 with TRBJ2-5, with 14 bases fitting TRBD2. The V segment lost 1 base and the J segment 5 bases; nucleotides outside the gene matches: 3. CDR3 length equals 16 residues. CDR1 and CDR2 from the germline V gene are MNHNS and SASEGT. This CDR3 reads CASSEGLAGGQETQYF. In DNA form, the CDR3 reads TGTGCCAGCAGTGAAGGACTAGCGGGGGGGCAGGAGACCCAGTACTTC.

The J gene is TRBJ1-6, the V gene TRBV27; D might be TRBD1 (5 bases). Germline V gene lookup returns CDR1 MNHEY and CDR2 SMNVEV (reference sequence). The CDR3 runs 16 residues. Trimming stripped 6 bases from V and 7 bases from J, with 19 bases between. The CDR3 loop reads CASSSPRDGINSPLHF. CDR3 sequence (DNA): TGTGCCAGCAGCTCTCCCCGGGACGGCATCAATTCACCCCTCCACTTT.

The chain links TRBV7-9 to TRBJ1-4, with 7 bases that match TRBD1. CDR1 and CDR2 (germline): SEHNR, FQNEAQ (reference sequence). The trim removed 5 bases at V and 8 bases at J, leaving 23 bases unmatched. This CDR3 is built from 19 residues. In DNA form, the CDR3 reads TGTGCCAGCAGCACACGCCCCGGGACAGTATTTGGGGAGAGAGAAAAACTGTTTTTT. Translating gives CASSTRPGTVFGEREKLFF.

This chain joins TRBV5-1 and TRBJ1-6; no clear D gene. V gave up 4 bases and J gave up 13 bases, with 12 bases separating them. CDR1 is SGHRS, CDR2 YFSETQ, per germline. This CDR3 spans 12 amino acids. CDR3 DNA: TGCGCCAGCAGCCCGGACCTAACCCCCCTCCACTTT. Translation: CASSPDLTPLHF. Looking up the rest from reference TRBV5-1 and TRBJ1-6 gives the full variable domain: KAGVTQTPRYLIKTRGQQVTLSCSPISGHRSVSWYQQTPGQGLQFLFEYFSETQRNKGNFPGRFSGRQFSNSRSEMNVSTLELGDSALYLCASSPDLTPLHFGNGTRLTVT.

This chain joins TRBV7-9 and TRBJ2-5; tentatively, D is TRBD1 or TRBD2 (5 bases each). CDR3 length: 11 residues. Germline V gives CDR1 SEHNR, CDR2 FQNEAQ (reference sequence). Trimming stripped 4 bases from V and 5 bases from J, with 5 bases between. The CDR3 sequence: CASSWGETQYF. CDR3 in DNA: TGTGCCAGCAGCTGGGGGGAGACCCAGTACTTC. Looking up the rest from reference TRBV7-9 and TRBJ2-5 gives the full variable domain: DTGVSQNPRHKITKRGQNVTFRCDPISEHNRLYWYRQTLGQGPEFLTYFQNEAQLEKSRLLSDRFSAERPKGSFSTLEIQRTEQGDSAMYLCASSWGETQYFGPGTRLLVL.

About this clone itself: Other DNA sequences within the sample encode an identical CDR3. This chain joins TRBV9 and TRBJ1-5; tentative D call: TRBD1 (5 bases). This CDR3 is built from 14 residues. V was cut by 0 bases and J by 7 bases, with 11 bases left in between. Germline assignment: CDR1 SGDLS and CDR2 YYNGEE. DNA of the CDR3: TGTGCCAGCAGCGTAGGCCCCCAGGGCCAGCCCCAGCATTTT. Its protein product is CASSVGPQGQPQHF.

The chain uses TRBV6-5 and TRBJ2-3; 8 nucleotides agree with TRBD2. Losses at the gene ends were 5 bases for V and 0 bases for J; bases not matched to a gene: 4. Germline-derived CDR1 and CDR2 are MNHEY and SVGAGI. The CDR3 has 15 amino acids. CDR3 nucleotides: TGTGCCAGCAGTCGGGGGGGGAAAAGCACAGATACGCAGTATTTT. Encoded protein: CASSRGGKSTDTQYF.

The CDR3 here is CASSAGQGRNEQYF. CDR3 coding DNA: TGTGCCAGCAGCGCGGGACAGGGGAGGAACGAGCAGTACTTC. This rearrangement joins TRBV5-4 to TRBJ2-7; TRBD1 matches at 10 bases. In germline, CDR1 is SGHNT, CDR2 YYREEE (reference sequence). The V gene end was trimmed by 4 bases and the J gene end by 5 bases; junction bases not matched to a gene: 6. The CDR3 covers 14 residues.

As for this clone: Other DNA sequences in this sample translate to the same CDR3. V is TRBV5-1 and J is TRBJ2-5; D may be TRBD2 (5 bases). The CDR3 consists of 13 residues. CDR1 and CDR2 (germline): SGHRS, YFSETQ. V lost 5 bases and J 3 bases, leaving 11 bases between the germline ends. The chain's CDR3 is CASSRTGEETQYF. The DNA for the CDR3 is TGCGCCAGCAGTCGCACCGGGGAAGAGACCCAGTACTTC.

The CDR3 loop is CASSSTGGVEETQYF. DNA for the CDR3: TGTGCCAGCAGCTCAACAGGGGGAGTAGAAGAGACCCAGTACTTC. The chain couples TRBV5-8 to TRBJ2-5; 8 nucleotides agree with TRBD1. Germline CDR1 SGHTS, CDR2 YDEGEE. The CDR3 extends over 15 amino acids. Trimming cost V 3 bases and J 3 bases; bases outside gene matches: 7.

The rearrangement joins TRBV2 to TRBJ2-7; no definite D call. Germline V CDR1 and CDR2: SNHLY, FYNNEI. The CDR3 extends over 15 amino acids. V lost 8 bases to trimming and J lost 1 base, with 18 bases between them. In nucleotides, the CDR3 is TGTGCCAGCGGAAAATTATTAAGTGGATCCTACGAGCAGTACTTC. It translates to CASGKLLSGSYEQYF. The complete variable domain, with remaining parts taken from reference TRBV2 and TRBJ2-7, reads EPEVTQTPSHQVTQMGQEVILRCVPISNHLYFYWYRQILGQKVEFLVSFYNNEISEKSEIFDDQFSVERPDGSNFTLKIRSTKLEDSAMYFCASGKLLSGSYEQYFGPGTRLTVT.

V is TRBV2 and J is TRBJ2-1; the D gene could be TRBD1 or TRBD2 (5 bases each). With 3 bases removed from V and 4 bases from J, the gap between germline ends came to 10 bases. Germline assignment: CDR1 SNHLY and CDR2 FYNNEI. The CDR3 spans 14 residues. The CDR3 region is CASSDGALYNEQFF. CDR3 bases: TGTGCCAGCAGTGACGGGGCACTTTACAATGAGCAGTTCTTC.

The rearrangement uses TRBV29-1 and TRBJ2-1; 8 bases are shared with TRBD1. CDR1 is SQVTM and CDR2 is ANQGSEA in the germline V gene. The V gene end was trimmed by 4 bases and the J gene end by 7 bases; junction bases not matched to a gene: 3. There are 12 residues in the CDR3. The chain's CDR3 is CSVGQGANEQFF. CDR3 DNA: TGCAGCGTTGGGCAGGGGGCTAATGAGCAGTTCTTC.